The 24 T cell receptor beta chains in this list originate from one sample, sequenced in a study of shared clonotypes between healthy human individuals. The assay was immunoSEQ multiplex PCR, and TCRdb's table has in-frame clones only and misses some. This sample yields 1,100,000 or so clones, of which about 84% are seen a single time; more than 0.45% belongs to the top ten. Sequenced sample: memory CD4+ T cells from PBMCs. The subset: CD45RA-negative fraction. Receptor source: a man between 18 and 35 years old in good health. Some clones in this sample may be carry-over from other donors' samples.

V is TRBV28 and J is TRBJ1-2, with D possibly matching TRBD1 (6 bases). Deletions cut 6 bases from V and 4 bases from J, with 12 bases between. Germline V gene lookup returns CDR1 MDHEN and CDR2 SYDVKM. This CDR3 spans 13 amino acids. The CDR3: CASRSTGPYGYTF. DNA of the CDR3: TGTGCCAGCAGGTCGACAGGACCCTATGGCTACACCTTC.

The genes are TRBV9 and TRBJ2-2; D is possibly TRBD1 (6 bases). CDR1 and CDR2 from the germline V gene are SGDLS and YYNGEE. CDR3 size: 17 residues. Trimming removed 3 bases from V and 0 bases from J, with 15 bases in between. CDR3 coding DNA: TGTGCCAGCAGCGCCGACAGGCTGCAGGCGAACACCGGGGAGCTGTTTTTT. Its protein is CASSADRLQANTGELFF. Variable domain in full (rest from reference TRBV9 and TRBJ2-2): DSGVTQTPKHLITATGQRVTLRCSPRSGDLSVYWYQQSLDQGLQFLIQYYNGEERAKGNILERFSAQQFPDLHSELNLSSLELGDSALYFCASSADRLQANTGELFFGEGSRLTVL.

V gene TRBV11-3 combines with J gene TRBJ1-5; 9 nucleotides agree with TRBD1. The germline V gene has CDR1 SGHNT and CDR2 YENEEA. The CDR3 sequence is 17 residues long. V was clipped by 8 bases and J by 4 bases; unmatched bases: 15. In DNA, the CDR3 is TGTGCCAGCTCTATACCGGGACAGGGTCAGGGTAATCAGCCCCAGCATTTT. Translating it yields CASSIPGQGQGNQPQHF.

This clone has ten or more counts. The V gene is TRBV7-7, the J gene TRBJ2-3; D unresolved. Germline V CDR1 and CDR2: SSHAT, FNYEAQ (reference sequence). V lost 4 bases, J lost 0 bases, and 11 bases lay in between. The CDR3 consists of 15 residues. CDR3 in amino acids: CASSSLDSSTDTQYF. The CDR3 DNA follows: TGTGCCAGCAGCTCCCTCGATTCTAGCACAGATACGCAGTATTTT.

V is TRBV5-1 and J is TRBJ2-6; tentatively, D is TRBD1 or TRBD2 (7 bases each). The germline gives CDR1 SGHRS, CDR2 YFSETQ. Trimming cost V 3 bases and J 1 base, with 11 bases left between them. The CDR3 is made up of 16 amino acids. The CDR3 here is CASSSRGGSGANVLTF. The CDR3 nucleotides are TGCGCCAGCAGCTCCAGGGGGGGATCTGGGGCCAACGTCCTGACTTTC.

This chain joins TRBV29-1 and TRBJ1-1; D is perhaps TRBD1 (6 bases). The germline V and J ends were trimmed by 5 bases and 0 bases, with 19 bases remaining between them. The length of the CDR3 is 16 residues. Germline values: CDR1 SQVTM, CDR2 ANQGSEA. The CDR3 spells CSVNPRFGTLNTEAFF. The DNA of the CDR3 is TGCAGCGTTAACCCCAGATTTGGGACACTGAACACTGAAGCTTTCTTT.

The rearrangement uses TRBV5-1 and TRBJ2-5; D may match TRBD1 or TRBD2 (5 bases each). The CDR3 totals 15 residues. V lost 1 base and J 5 bases, leaving 15 bases between the germline ends. Looked up from germline, CDR1 is SGHRS and CDR2 is YFSETQ. CDR3 sequence: CASSLNTGTGETQYF. CDR3 nucleotide sequence: TGCGCCAGCAGCTTGAACACGGGGACCGGGGAGACCCAGTACTTC.

The chain couples TRBV19 to TRBJ1-5; D gene unclear. The CDR3 is made up of 13 amino acids. The germline CDR1 and CDR2 sequences are LNHDA and SQIVND (reference sequence). The germline V and J ends were trimmed by 4 bases and 6 bases, with 10 bases remaining between them. The CDR3 DNA reads as TGTGCCAGTAGTACCACAGTCGGTCAGCCCCAGCATTTT. Translated, it gives CASSTTVGQPQHF.

In the case of this clone: Other nucleotide sequences from this sample produce the same CDR3. The gene calls are TRBV28 and TRBJ1-3; the D gene is possibly TRBD1 (5 bases). The CDR3 has 13 amino acids. Trimming took off 3 bases at V and 2 bases at J, with 5 bases between the two ends. Germline V gene sequence: CDR1 MDHEN, CDR2 SYDVKM. The CDR3 DNA is TGTGCCAGCAGTTTGGGGGCTGGAAACACCATATATTTT. Amino acids: CASSLGAGNTIYF.

This chain uses TRBV5-1 with TRBJ2-7, with TRBD1 matching over 8 bases. CDR1 and CDR2 from the germline V gene are SGHRS and YFSETQ. The CDR3 has 14 residues. The junction had 6 bases not matched to a gene; V was cut back by 4 bases and J by 3 bases. CDR3 nucleotides: TGCGCCAGCAGCGTCGGCGACAGGGGCTACGAGCAGTACTTC. It codes for CASSVGDRGYEQYF.

This chain links TRBV5-1 with TRBJ2-1, with TRBD2 matching 9 bases. The CDR3 contains 16 residues. The V and J ends lost 5 bases and 0 bases, in that order; junction bases with no gene match: 6. In germline, CDR1 is SGHRS, CDR2 YFSETQ. The CDR3 is CASRLAGSPSYNEQFF. CDR3 sequence (DNA): TGCGCCAGCAGGCTAGCGGGATCACCCTCCTACAATGAGCAGTTCTTC.

This chain's CDR3 is CASVFSSGASYEQYF. CDR3 sequence (DNA): TGCGCCAGCGTCTTTTCTAGCGGAGCTAGCTACGAGCAGTACTTC. The chain links TRBV10-2 to TRBJ2-7; 7 bases align to TRBD2. The CDR3 length is 15 residues. J was trimmed by 3 bases and V by 8 bases; bases with no gene match: 13. The V gene's germline CDR1 is WSHSY and CDR2 SAAADI.

In this sample, this clone turned up once. This chain links TRBV4-2 with TRBJ2-7; D gene uncertain. V shed 1 base and J shed 4 bases, with 14 bases lying between them. Germline CDR1 is LGHNA and CDR2 is YNFKEQ. CDR3 size: 15 residues. The CDR3 sequence is CASSQAGVFAYEQYF. For the CDR3, the DNA is TGTGCCAGCAGCCAAGCTGGCGTTTTTGCTTACGAGCAGTACTTC.

V and J are TRBV5-1 and TRBJ1-5; D perhaps matches TRBD1 (5 bases). Germline V gene lookup returns CDR1 SGHRS and CDR2 YFSETQ. The CDR3 spans 15 residues. V dropped 5 bases and J dropped 0 bases, with 12 bases sitting between them. The CDR3 loop is CASSRDPYSNQPQHF. In DNA, the CDR3 is TGCGCCAGCAGTAGGGACCCCTATAGCAATCAGCCCCAGCATTTT.

V usage is TRBV5-6 and J usage is TRBJ1-4, with 9 bases that match TRBD1. V shed 0 bases, J shed 5 bases, and the junction held 2 bases outside the gene matches. The CDR3 length is 15 residues. Looked up from germline, CDR1 is SGHDT and CDR2 is YYEEEE. The CDR3 loop reads CASSLGDRENEKLFF. DNA of the CDR3: TGTGCCAGCAGCTTGGGGGACAGGGAAAATGAAAAACTGTTTTTT. Full variable domain (rest looked up from reference TRBV5-6 and TRBJ1-4): DAGVTQSPTHLIKTRGQQVTLRCSPKSGHDTVSWYQQALGQGPQFIFQYYEEEERQRGNFPDRFSGHQFPNYSSELNVNALLLGDSALYLCASSLGDRENEKLFFGSGTQLSVL.

This clone turned up a few times. The chain couples TRBV4-1 to TRBJ1-1; D gene uncertain. CDR1 and CDR2 from the germline V gene are MGHRA and YSYEKL. This CDR3 comprises 14 residues. Trimming took 4 bases from V and 4 from J, leaving 13 bases between them. Here the CDR3 reads CASSPGPLGTEAFF. The CDR3 DNA reads as TGCGCCAGCAGCCCCGGACCCCTGGGCACTGAAGCTTTCTTT.

With regard to this clone: Sequence at one end of the junction differs from germline and may be a read error. J is TRBJ2-3 and V is TRBV7-9, with no clear D. The CDR3 runs to 14 residues. CDR1 is SEHNR and CDR2 is FQNEAQ in the germline V gene (reference sequence). This CDR3 is CASSLDGSRDTQYF. Here the CDR3 DNA reads TGTGCCAGCAGCTTAGACGGTAGCAGAGATACGCAGTATTTT.

The gene calls are TRBV28 and TRBJ1-3; D ambiguous. Trimming pared 5 bases from V and 1 base from J, leaving 12 bases between. Germline assignment: CDR1 MDHEN and CDR2 SYDVKM. The CDR3 totals 15 residues. CDR3 bases: TGTGCCAGCAGTCCCCCCGCGGCTTCTGGAAACACCATATATTTT. Translated, it gives CASSPPAASGNTIYF.

This clone appeared once. V is TRBV11-2 and J is TRBJ2-4, with 8 bases lining up with TRBD1. The CDR3 is 19 residues long. The J segment lost 0 bases and the V segment lost 3 bases, leaving 13 bases of the junction unmatched. Germline CDR1 reads SGHAT; CDR2 reads FQNNGV. DNA of the CDR3: TGTGCCAGCAGCTTCCGTAGGACAGGGACCGCACTAGCCAAAAACATTCAGTACTTC. Translating it yields CASSFRRTGTALAKNIQYF.

The V and J genes are TRBV6-6 and TRBJ2-5, with D possibly being TRBD1 (5 bases). The CDR3 is made up of 15 amino acids. V lost 7 bases and J lost 1, with 16 bases in between. CDR1 is MNHNY and CDR2 is SVGAGI in the germline V gene (reference sequence). CDR3 DNA sequence: TGTGCCAGCACCCCCGACAGCTCCTTCCAAGAGACCCAGTACTTC. This codes for CASTPDSSFQETQYF.

In this sample, this clone turned up a few times. This chain links TRBV6-1 with TRBJ2-2; tentatively, D is TRBD1 (6 bases). The CDR3 is 15 amino acids. The V and J ends lost 4 bases and 4 bases respectively, with 13 bases between them. CDR1 is MNHNS, CDR2 SASEGT, per germline. The CDR3 loop reads CASSVNREPTGELFF. The CDR3 DNA follows: TGTGCCAGCAGTGTAAACAGGGAACCCACCGGGGAGCTGTTTTTT.

The sample holds one count of this clone. This sequence joins TRBV7-8 and TRBJ1-1; D call uncertain. The V gene lost 1 base and the J gene lost 8 bases, with 11 bases spanning the gap. The germline V gene encodes CDR1 SGHVS and CDR2 FQNEAQ. The CDR3 loop spans 13 amino acids. The CDR3 here is CASSLDPNGEAFF. CDR3 DNA: TGTGCCAGCAGCTTAGATCCAAACGGCGAAGCTTTCTTT.

Only one count was recorded for this clone. This sequence joins TRBV28 and TRBJ1-4; D is undetermined. Germline V lookup: CDR1 MDHEN, CDR2 SYDVKM. Deletions cut 7 bases from V and 8 bases from J, with 11 bases between. The CDR3 is 12 amino acids. The CDR3 region has the DNA TGTGCCAGCACGGGTAGGAGAGAAAAACTGTTTTTT. Translated: CASTGRREKLFF.

In the case of this clone: The same CDR3 is also encoded by other DNA sequences in this sample. The DNA of the CDR3 is TGCGCCAGCAGCTTGGCCGGGGGAGGACAGCCCCAGCATTTT. Protein sequence: CASSLAGGGQPQHF. V gene TRBV5-1 combines with J gene TRBJ1-5, with D maybe TRBD1 (5 bases). Trimming pared 0 bases from V and 7 bases from J, leaving 11 bases between. The CDR3 is 14 residues long. The V gene's germline CDR1 is SGHRS and CDR2 YFSETQ. Full variable domain (remainder filled in from reference TRBV5-1 and TRBJ1-5): KAGVTQTPRYLIKTRGQQVTLSCSPISGHRSVSWYQQTPGQGLQFLFEYFSETQRNKGNFPGRFSGRQFSNSRSEMNVSTLELGDSALYLCASSLAGGGQPQHFGDGTRLSIL.